This T cell receptor (beta chain) appears in the sequencing data of a study of shared clonotypes between healthy human individuals. The table came from immunoSEQ multiplex PCR; TCRdb's copy has only in-frame clones and leaves some out. This table holds approximately 2.4 million clones, approximately 96% found once. The germline CDR1 and CDR2 sequences are SGHVS and FQNEAQ. The CDR3 consists of 15 residues. V lost 7 bases to trimming and J lost 3 bases; unmatched junction nucleotides: 7. The origin of this receptor is a man aged 18 to 35 in good health. The chain recombines TRBV7-8 with TRBJ2-3; TRBD1 aligns across 10 bases. Material for sequencing was naive CD4+ T cells sorted from blood. As to subset: CD45RA+ positively selected. CDR3 region: CASNEPGQGTDTQYF. The CDR3 region has the DNA TGTGCCAGCAACGAACCGGGACAGGGGACAGATACGCAGTATTTT. Together with reference TRBV7-8 and TRBJ2-3, the CDR3 gives the full variable domain: GAGVSQSPRYKVAKRGQDVALRCDPISGHVSLFWYQQALGQGPEFLTYFQNEAQLDKSGLPSDRFFAERPEGSVSTLKIQRTQQEDSAVYLCASNEPGQGTDTQYFGPGTRLTVL.